This TCR beta chain emerged from a study of T cell responses to AZD1222 COVID-19 vaccine. Sequencing was performed with immunoSEQ multiplex PCR; in TCRdb, only in-frame clones are kept and a portion is missing. The profile shows roughly 120,000 clones, 70% to 90% of them singletons. The J segment lost 0 bases and the V segment lost 5 bases, leaving 9 bases of the junction unmatched. The CDR3 length is 16 residues. Germline lookup yields CDR1 GTSNPN and CDR2 SVGIG (reference sequence). The V gene is TRBV30, the J gene TRBJ2-7; 11 bases map to TRBD2. The specimen comprised peripheral blood, sampled on day 0 of AZD1222 vaccination. The sequence came from an adult in good health. CDR3 DNA sequence: TGTGCCTGGCGAACCCCTCTAGCGGGAGGCTCCTACGAGCAGTACTTC. It specifies CAWRTPLAGGSYEQYF.